A single sample is the source of the 23 T cell receptor beta chains below, sequenced in a study of a mutant IDH1 vaccine in newly diagnosed glioma. Specified time point: baseline, week 1 (first vaccination visit). Treatment specified: pre-vaccination baseline after standard-of-care therapy. Clones were sequenced by immunoSEQ multiplex PCR, and TCRdb holds only the in-frame ones, with some missing. There are roughly 99,000 clones in the sample; roughly 90% occur only once, and less than 0.65% lies in the top ten. Sample: PBMCs, taken from a glioma patient treated with radiotherapy, temozolomide or both. These receptors were taken from a woman aged 50 to 65 with glioma.

For the CDR3, the DNA is TGTGCCAGCAGGCCGATGGGGCATGAGCAGTTCTTC. It yields the protein CASRPMGHEQFF. This sequence joins TRBV27 and TRBJ2-1, with D perhaps TRBD1 (5 bases). V shed 6 bases and J shed 8 bases, with 11 bases lying between them. In germline, CDR1 is MNHEY, CDR2 SMNVEV (reference sequence). The CDR3 totals 12 residues.

This clone was picked up a small number of times. The identical CDR3 is also encoded by other nucleotide sequences in the sample. V usage is TRBV7-2 and J usage is TRBJ2-1; D is unclear. The germline gives CDR1 SGHTA, CDR2 FQGNSA. The CDR3 has 10 amino acids. V was trimmed by 5 bases and J by 10 bases, leaving 6 bases between them. CDR3 region: CASSPPEQFF. The CDR3 DNA reads TGTGCCAGCAGCCCCCCCGAGCAGTTCTTC.

The chain links TRBV6-1 to TRBJ1-6; D gene unclear. Trimming stripped 4 bases from V and 11 bases from J, with 0 bases between. Germline CDR1 is MNHNS and CDR2 is SASEGT. This CDR3 has 9 amino acids. This CDR3 reads CASSAPLHF. CDR3 nucleotide sequence: TGTGCCAGCAGTGCACCCCTCCACTTT.

V and J are TRBV6-1 and TRBJ2-7; 9 bases agree with TRBD2. The CDR3 is made up of 14 amino acids. The germline V gene has CDR1 MNHNS and CDR2 SASEGT. V shed 7 bases, J shed 3 bases, and the junction held 7 bases outside the gene matches. The CDR3 here is CASKLSGSGYEQYF. For the CDR3, the DNA is TGTGCCAGCAAGCTTAGCGGGAGTGGCTACGAGCAGTACTTC.

V gene TRBV5-4 combines with J gene TRBJ2-3; D remains unclear. CDR1 and CDR2 from the germline V gene are SGHNT and YYREEE (reference sequence). This CDR3 contains 14 residues. V was shortened by 0 bases and J by 5 bases, with 10 bases between the two germline ends. In nucleotides, the CDR3 is TGTGCCAGCAGCTTGGACTACGAGTTAGATACGCAGTATTTT. It is translated as CASSLDYELDTQYF.

This clone was found once. The V and J genes are TRBV10-2 and TRBJ2-4; TRBD2 is a possible D gene (6 bases). Germline-derived CDR1 and CDR2 are WSHSY and SAAADI. CDR3 length: 14 amino acids. V lost 2 bases and J lost 1, with 6 bases in between. The CDR3 DNA sequence: TGCGCCAGCAGTGAGGGGGGGGCCAAAAACATTCAGTACTTC. Translating it yields CASSEGGAKNIQYF.

The genes are TRBV29-1 and TRBJ2-5, with TRBD1 matching 7 bases. J gave up 5 bases and V 7 bases, and 13 bases lay outside the gene matches. The length of the CDR3 is 14 residues. Germline V gene data show CDR1 as SQVTM and CDR2 as ANQGSEA. The CDR3 spells CSAPLQGSGETQYF. The CDR3 nucleotides are TGCAGCGCGCCCCTACAGGGGTCGGGTGAGACCCAGTACTTC.

J is TRBJ1-3 and V is TRBV10-3, with TRBD1 matching 12 bases. Germline CDR1 ENHRY, CDR2 SYGVKD. The CDR3 runs 16 residues. The V segment lost 3 bases and the J segment 2 bases; nucleotides outside the gene matches: 2. CDR3 residues: CAISERDRGPGNTIYF. The DNA for the CDR3 is TGTGCCATCAGTGAACGGGACAGGGGGCCTGGAAACACCATATATTTT.

The count of this clone is one. The rearrangement links TRBV27 to TRBJ2-2; unclear D gene. The ends were cut back, 4 bases at V and 6 bases at J, with 12 bases in the middle. This CDR3 contains 14 residues. Germline loops: CDR1 MNHEY, CDR2 SMNVEV (reference sequence). CDR3 loop: CASSWSGRAGELFF. CDR3 coding DNA: TGTGCCAGCAGTTGGTCCGGACGGGCCGGGGAGCTGTTTTTT.

The V call is TRBV10-3, the J call TRBJ2-3; D gene ambiguous. Germline CDR1 ENHRY, CDR2 SYGVKD. The CDR3 loop spans 14 amino acids. V lost 4 bases to trimming and J lost 6 bases, with 14 bases between them. The CDR3 reads CAISGGGPGDTQYF. The CDR3 region has the DNA TGTGCCATCAGTGGGGGTGGACCCGGTGATACGCAGTATTTT.

Details on this clone: It is unclear where the CDR3 begins or ends on the DNA, so no DNA is shown, and the CDR3 is as TCRdb lists it. V and J are TRBV2 and TRBJ1-2. The length of the CDR3 is 14 amino acids, counting both ends. Germline V gene data show CDR1 as SNHLY and CDR2 as FYNNEI. This CDR3 reads CASILGPTVYGYTF.

This chain joins TRBV2 and TRBJ2-5; perhaps TRBD1 as D (5 bases). The CDR3 runs to 15 residues. Germline loops: CDR1 SNHLY, CDR2 FYNNEI. V dropped 4 bases and J dropped 2 bases, with 14 bases sitting between them. The DNA of the CDR3 is TGTGCCAGCAGTGCCTGGAATGGGGCTCAAGAGACCCAGTACTTC. The encoded protein is CASSAWNGAQETQYF.

V gene TRBV2 combines with J gene TRBJ2-5; 9 nucleotides match TRBD1. V shed 10 bases, J shed 4 bases, and the junction held 7 bases outside the gene matches. The germline CDR1 and CDR2 sequences are SNHLY and FYNNEI. The CDR3 totals 13 residues. The CDR3 coding sequence is TGTGCCATACAGGGGGCGGTTAGAGAGACCCAGTACTTC. It translates to CAIQGAVRETQYF. The full variable domain, completed using reference TRBV2 and TRBJ2-5, is EPEVTQTPSHQVTQMGQEVILRCVPISNHLYFYWYRQILGQKVEFLVSFYNNEISEKSEIFDDQFSVERPDGSNFTLKIRSTKLEDSAMYFCAIQGAVRETQYFGPGTRLLVL.

To note about this clone: A junction boundary mismatches the germline segment, possibly from a read error. This chain connects TRBV7-7 to TRBJ2-2, with D tentatively TRBD1 (6 bases). The CDR3 is 16 residues long. Germline V gene lookup returns CDR1 SSHAT and CDR2 FNYEAQ (reference sequence). CDR3 amino acids: CASSLRSGANTGELFF. CDR3 in DNA: TGTGCTAGCAGCTTAAGGTCAGGGGCGAACACCGGGGAGCTGTTTTTT.

The genes are TRBV25-1 and TRBJ2-2, with D perhaps being TRBD1 or TRBD2 (6 bases each). The CDR3 runs 14 residues. V shed 6 bases and J shed 6 bases, with 14 bases lying between them. Germline V gives CDR1 MGHDK, CDR2 SYGVNS. The CDR3 nucleotides read TGTGCCAGCAGGACGACAGGCGGGGCCGGGGAGCTGTTTTTT. It specifies CASRTTGGAGELFF.

The chain employs TRBV27 and TRBJ2-5; 7 bases are shared with TRBD2. V lost 5 bases and J lost 1; bases outside the gene matches: 10. The CDR3 runs to 16 residues. Germline V gene data show CDR1 as MNHEY and CDR2 as SMNVEV (reference sequence). CDR3 protein: CASSPRGSGAQETQYF. In DNA, the CDR3 is TGTGCCAGCAGTCCTCGGGGGAGCGGGGCCCAAGAGACCCAGTACTTC.

The V call is TRBV11-2, the J call TRBJ2-7; D is ambiguous. This CDR3 contains 12 residues. The V gene's germline CDR1 is SGHAT and CDR2 FQNNGV. V lost 4 bases, J lost 6 bases, and 10 bases lay in between. In DNA form, the CDR3 reads TGTGCCAGCAGCTCGAGGTCCCCCGAGCAGTACTTC. This codes for CASSSRSPEQYF.

This clone was observed once. The CDR3 is CATTGSPDYEQYF. CDR3 nucleotides: TGTGCCACCACGGGGTCGCCAGACTACGAGCAGTACTTC. The rearrangement uses TRBV28 and TRBJ2-7; tentative D call: TRBD2 (5 bases). Trimming shortened V by 10 bases and J by 3 bases, and 16 bases separated the two germline ends. Germline-derived CDR1 and CDR2 are MDHEN and SYDVKM. The CDR3 is 13 residues long.

The chain carries TRBV5-1 and TRBJ2-1; 9 bases map to TRBD1. After removal of 6 bases from V and 4 bases from J, the junction contained 11 bases not matched to a gene. The CDR3 spans 16 residues. The germline CDR1 and CDR2 sequences are SGHRS and YFSETQ. Here the CDR3 reads CASNYGPGQGYNEQFF. CDR3 nucleotide sequence: TGCGCCAGCAACTATGGACCGGGACAGGGATACAATGAGCAGTTCTTC.

The count of this clone is one. The V gene is TRBV28, the J gene TRBJ1-2, with D maybe TRBD1 (6 bases). This CDR3 is built from 13 residues. Looked up from germline, CDR1 is MDHEN and CDR2 is SYDVKM. Trimming removed 7 bases from V and 7 bases from J, with 16 bases in between. CDR3 sequence reads: CASTLSGESGYTF. The DNA for the CDR3 is TGTGCCAGCACCCTCTCAGGGGAGAGTGGCTACACCTTC.

Comment on this clone: Other DNA sequences in the sample encode the same CDR3. The chain recombines TRBV18 with TRBJ2-5; D gene unclear. V was pared by 3 bases and J by 1 base, with 6 bases between. CDR3 length: 13 residues. The V gene's germline CDR1 is KGHSH and CDR2 LQKENI. CDR3 bases: TGTGCCAGCTCACCCGGCAGCCAAGAGACCCAGTACTTC. This encodes CASSPGSQETQYF.

This rearrangement joins TRBV16 to TRBJ1-5; D not resolved. V gave up 2 bases and J gave up 9 bases, with 8 bases separating them. In germline, CDR1 is KGHSY, CDR2 FQNENV. This CDR3 is built from 12 residues. The CDR3 DNA reads TGTGCCAGCAGCCAACAGATGGGGCCCCAGCATTTT. Its translation is CASSQQMGPQHF.

This sequence joins TRBV27 and TRBJ2-7, with D tentatively TRBD1 or TRBD2 (5 bases each). This CDR3 has 16 amino acids. Germline lookup yields CDR1 MNHEY and CDR2 SMNVEV (reference sequence). V shed 6 bases and J shed 1 base, with 19 bases lying between them. The CDR3 nucleotides are TGTGCCAGCAGACTGCCCACCGGGACGGAGTCCTACGAGCAGTACTTC. Amino acids: CASRLPTGTESYEQYF.